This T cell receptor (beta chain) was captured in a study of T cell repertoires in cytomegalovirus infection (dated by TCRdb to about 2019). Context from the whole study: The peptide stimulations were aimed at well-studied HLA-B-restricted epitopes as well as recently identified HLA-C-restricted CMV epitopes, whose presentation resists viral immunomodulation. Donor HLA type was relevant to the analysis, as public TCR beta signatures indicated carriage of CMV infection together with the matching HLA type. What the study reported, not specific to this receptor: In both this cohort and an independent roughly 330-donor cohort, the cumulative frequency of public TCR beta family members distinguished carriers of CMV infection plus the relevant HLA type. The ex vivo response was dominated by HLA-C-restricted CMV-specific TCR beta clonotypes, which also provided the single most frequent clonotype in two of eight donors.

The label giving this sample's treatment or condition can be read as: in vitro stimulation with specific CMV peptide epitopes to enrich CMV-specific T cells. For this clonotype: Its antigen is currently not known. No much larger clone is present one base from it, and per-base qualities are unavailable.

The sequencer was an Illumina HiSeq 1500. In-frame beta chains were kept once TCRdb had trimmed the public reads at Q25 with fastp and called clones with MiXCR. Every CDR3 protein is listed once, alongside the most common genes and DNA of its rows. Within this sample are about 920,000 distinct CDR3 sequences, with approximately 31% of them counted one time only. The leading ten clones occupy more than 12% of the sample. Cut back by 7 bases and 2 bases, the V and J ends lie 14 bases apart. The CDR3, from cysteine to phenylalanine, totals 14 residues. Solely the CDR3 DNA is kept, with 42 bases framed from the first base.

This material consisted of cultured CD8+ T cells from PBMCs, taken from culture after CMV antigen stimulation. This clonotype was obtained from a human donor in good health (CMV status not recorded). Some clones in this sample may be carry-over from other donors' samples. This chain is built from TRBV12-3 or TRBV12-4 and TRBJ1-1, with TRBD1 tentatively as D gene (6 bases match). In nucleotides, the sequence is TGTGCCAGCACCCAGAGGGGGTTTAACACTGAAGCTTTCTTT. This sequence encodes CASTQRGFNTEAFF.